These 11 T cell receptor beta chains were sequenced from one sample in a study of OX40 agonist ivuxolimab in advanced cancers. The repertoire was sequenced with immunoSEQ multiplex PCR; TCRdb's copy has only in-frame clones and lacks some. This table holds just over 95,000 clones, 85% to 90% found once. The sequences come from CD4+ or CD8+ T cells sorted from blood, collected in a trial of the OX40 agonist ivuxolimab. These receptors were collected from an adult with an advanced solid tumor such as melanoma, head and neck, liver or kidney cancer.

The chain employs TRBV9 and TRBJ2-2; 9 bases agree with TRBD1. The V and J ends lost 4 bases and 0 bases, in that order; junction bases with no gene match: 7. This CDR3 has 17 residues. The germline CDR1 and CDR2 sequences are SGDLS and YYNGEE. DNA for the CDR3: TGTGCCAGCAGCACTCACAGGGGGCCCGCGAACACCGGGGAGCTGTTTTTT. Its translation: CASSTHRGPANTGELFF.

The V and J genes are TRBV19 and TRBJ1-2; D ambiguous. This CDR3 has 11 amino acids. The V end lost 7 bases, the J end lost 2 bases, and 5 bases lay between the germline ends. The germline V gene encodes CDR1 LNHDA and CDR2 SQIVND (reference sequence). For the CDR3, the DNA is TGTGCCAGTAATTCCAACTATGGCTACACCTTC. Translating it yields CASNSNYGYTF.

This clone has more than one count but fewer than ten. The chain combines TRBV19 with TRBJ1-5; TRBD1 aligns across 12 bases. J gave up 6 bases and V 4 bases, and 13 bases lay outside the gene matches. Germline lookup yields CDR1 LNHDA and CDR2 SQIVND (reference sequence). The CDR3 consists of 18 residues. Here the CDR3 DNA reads TGTGCCAGTAGTACTAACTCAGCCGGGACAGGGGGCACTCAGCCCCAGCATTTT. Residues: CASSTNSAGTGGTQPQHF. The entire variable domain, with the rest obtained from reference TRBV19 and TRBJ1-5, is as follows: DGGITQSPKYLFRKEGQNVTLSCEQNLNHDAMYWYRQDPGQGLRLIYYSQIVNDFQKGDIAEGYSVSREKKESFPLTVTSAQKNPTAFYLCASSTNSAGTGGTQPQHFGDGTRLSIL.

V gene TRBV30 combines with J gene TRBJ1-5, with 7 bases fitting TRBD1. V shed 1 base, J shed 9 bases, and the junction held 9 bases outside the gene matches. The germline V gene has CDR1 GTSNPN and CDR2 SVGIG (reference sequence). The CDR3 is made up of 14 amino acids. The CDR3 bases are TGTGCCTGGAGTGAGACAGGGCCTCTCTGGCCCCAGCATTTT. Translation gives CAWSETGPLWPQHF.

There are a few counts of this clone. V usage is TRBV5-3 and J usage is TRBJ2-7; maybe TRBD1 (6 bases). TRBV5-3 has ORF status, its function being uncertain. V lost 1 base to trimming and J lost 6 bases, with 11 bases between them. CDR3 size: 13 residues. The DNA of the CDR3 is TGTGCCAGAAGCTTGTTTGGGGGCAGCGAGCAGTACTTC. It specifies CARSLFGGSEQYF.

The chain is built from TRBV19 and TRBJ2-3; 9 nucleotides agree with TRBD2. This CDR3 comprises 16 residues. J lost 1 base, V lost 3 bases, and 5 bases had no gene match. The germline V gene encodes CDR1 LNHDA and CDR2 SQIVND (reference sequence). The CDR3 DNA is TGTGCCAGTAGTATGAGGCTAGCGGGGCGCACAGATACGCAGTATTTT. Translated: CASSMRLAGRTDTQYF.

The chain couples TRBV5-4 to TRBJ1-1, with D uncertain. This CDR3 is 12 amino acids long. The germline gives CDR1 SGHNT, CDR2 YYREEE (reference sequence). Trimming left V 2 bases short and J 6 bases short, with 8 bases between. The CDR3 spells CASSFPKAEAFF. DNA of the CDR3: TGTGCCAGCAGCTTTCCGAAGGCTGAAGCTTTCTTT.

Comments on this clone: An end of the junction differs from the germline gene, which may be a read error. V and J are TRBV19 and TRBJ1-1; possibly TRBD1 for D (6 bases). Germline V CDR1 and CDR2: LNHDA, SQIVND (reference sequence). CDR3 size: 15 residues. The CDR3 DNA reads TGTGCCAGTAGTACCCTACAGGGTACCTACTCTGAGGCTTTCTTT. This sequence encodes CASSTLQGTYSEAFF.

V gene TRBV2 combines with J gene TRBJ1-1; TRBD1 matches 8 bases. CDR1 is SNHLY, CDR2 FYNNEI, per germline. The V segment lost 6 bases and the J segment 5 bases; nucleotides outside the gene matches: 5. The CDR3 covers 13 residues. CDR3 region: CASRDRVGTEAFF. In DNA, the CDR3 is TGTGCCAGCAGGGACAGGGTAGGAACTGAAGCTTTCTTT.

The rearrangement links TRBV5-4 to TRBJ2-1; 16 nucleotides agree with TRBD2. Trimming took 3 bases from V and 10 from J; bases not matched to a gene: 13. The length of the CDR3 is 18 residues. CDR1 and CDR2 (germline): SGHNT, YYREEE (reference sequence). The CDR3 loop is CASSYPTGTSGRGGEQFF. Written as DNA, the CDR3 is TGTGCCAGCAGCTACCCTACCGGGACTAGCGGGAGGGGGGGGGAGCAGTTCTTC. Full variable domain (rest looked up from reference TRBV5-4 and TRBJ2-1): ETGVTQSPTHLIKTRGQQVTLRCSSQSGHNTVSWYQQALGQGPQFIFQYYREEENGRGNFPPRFSGLQFPNYSSELNVNALELDDSALYLCASSYPTGTSGRGGEQFFGPGTRLTVL.

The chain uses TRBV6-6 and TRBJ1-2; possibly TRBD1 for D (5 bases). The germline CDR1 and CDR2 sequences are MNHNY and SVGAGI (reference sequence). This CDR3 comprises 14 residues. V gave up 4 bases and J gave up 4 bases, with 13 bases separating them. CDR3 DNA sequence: TGTGCCAGCAGTTCCACCCGCGGGGGCTATGGCTACACCTTC. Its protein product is CASSSTRGGYGYTF.